Each of the 17 T cell receptor beta chains below was sequenced from the same sample in a study. MiXCR was run by TCRdb on the RT-PCR reads, yielding one entry per CDR3 protein. The sample contains almost 700,000 distinct CDR3 sequences, 13% to 15% of which appear only once. Sequenced input: memory CD4+ T cells from blood. These receptors all stem from a female donor in good health, serving as a healthy control.

This clonotype has a count of ten or more. The chain links TRBV5-5 to TRBJ1-1; 9 positions agree with TRBD1. There are 15 residues in the CDR3. V trimming: 1 base; J trimming: 7 bases; junction bases outside the gene matches: 8. CDR1 is SGHKS and CDR2 is YYEKEE in the germline V gene (reference sequence). CDR3 in DNA: TGTGCCAGCAGCTTGCCCGGGACAGGGCGTGATGAAGCTTTCTTT. The encoded protein is CASSLPGTGRDEAFF.

The rearrangement joins TRBV6-5 to TRBJ1-5; a weak D match, TRBD1 (5 bases). Germline CDR1 and CDR2: MNHEY and SVGAGI. V gave up 7 bases and J gave up 5 bases, with 21 bases separating them. This CDR3 has 16 residues. The CDR3 region is CASMGSWGVEDQPQHF. The CDR3, as DNA: TGTGCCAGCATGGGGTCTTGGGGGGTTGAGGATCAGCCCCAGCATTTT.

This clonotype was observed at least ten times. V gene TRBV4-2 combines with J gene TRBJ2-5, with 10 positions matching TRBD2. The V gene end was trimmed by 1 base and the J gene end by 4 bases; junction bases not matched to a gene: 9. Germline V gene lookup returns CDR1 LGHNA and CDR2 YNFKEQ. The CDR3 runs 17 residues. The CDR3 sequence: CASSQGGASGRRETQYF. CDR3 nucleotides: TGTGCCAGCAGCCAAGGGGGAGCTAGCGGGAGAAGAGAGACCCAGTACTTC.

CDR3 nucleotide sequence: TGCAGTGCTAGTCCGGGTCGGGAGACCCAGTACTTC. This sequence encodes CSASPGRETQYF. The rearrangement joins TRBV20-1 to TRBJ2-5; D gene ambiguous. The length of the CDR3 is 12 residues. V lost 3 bases and J lost 5, with 10 bases in between. CDR1 and CDR2 (germline): DFQATT, SNEGSKA (reference sequence).

This clonotype was detected only a few times. The rearrangement uses TRBV10-1 and TRBJ2-1; 7 nucleotides align to TRBD1. The V and J ends lost 6 bases and 9 bases, in that order; junction bases with no gene match: 8. The CDR3 has 13 amino acids. Germline CDR1 and CDR2: WNHNN and SYGVQD (reference sequence). The CDR3 DNA is TGCGCCAGCAGCGCGGACAGGCTAAGTGAGCAGTTCTTC. Translated, it gives CASSADRLSEQFF.

In this sample, this clonotype turned up many times. This chain links TRBV20-1 with TRBJ1-2; D is unresolved. Trimming stripped 3 bases from V and 8 bases from J, with 16 bases between. The CDR3 is made up of 13 amino acids. In germline, CDR1 is DFQATT, CDR2 SNEGSKA (reference sequence). The DNA for the CDR3 is TGCAGTGCTAGTCCCCCCATCGGGTTCGGCTACACCTTC. As protein: CSASPPIGFGYTF.

This clonotype occurred many times. J is TRBJ2-1 and V is TRBV7-2; 8 nucleotides match TRBD1. V trimming: 3 bases; J trimming: 3 bases; junction bases outside the gene matches: 13. The CDR3 runs to 18 residues. CDR1 and CDR2 from the germline V gene are SGHTA and FQGNSA. The chain's CDR3 is CASSFRDRPIGDYNEQFF. The CDR3 DNA reads TGTGCCAGCAGCTTCCGGGACAGGCCTATCGGTGACTACAATGAGCAGTTCTTC.

In this sample, this clonotype turned up a few times. CDR3 bases: TGTGCCAGCAGCCCAAAGATACATACGCAGTATTTT. Its protein is CASSPKIHTQYF. This chain links TRBV7-2 with TRBJ2-3; D gene ambiguous. Germline V gene sequence: CDR1 SGHTA, CDR2 FQGNSA. V lost 5 bases, J lost 7 bases, and 10 bases lay in between. This CDR3 comprises 12 residues.

The table lists this clonotype with many counts. The chain combines TRBV6-5 with TRBJ1-2; perhaps TRBD1 as D (5 bases). The germline CDR1 and CDR2 sequences are MNHEY and SVGAGI. The CDR3 spans 13 residues. Trimming took 2 bases from V and 7 from J, leaving 11 bases between them. CDR3 sequence (DNA): TGTGCCAGCAGTTACGTAGGGGAACGTGGCTACACCTTC. This codes for CASSYVGERGYTF.

J is TRBJ2-5 and V is TRBV7-8; no definite D call. Germline loops: CDR1 SGHVS, CDR2 FQNEAQ. This CDR3 region has 13 residues. V lost 5 bases, J lost 1 base, and 8 bases lay in between. CDR3 DNA sequence: TGTGCCAGCAGCCCCGTTCTCCAAGAGACCCAGTACTTC. Translation gives CASSPVLQETQYF.

This clonotype has only a few counts. The chain links TRBV6-7 to TRBJ2-3; the match to TRBD2 covers 14 bases. TRBV6-7 is an ORF for which the function is uncertain. This CDR3 has 17 residues. V shed 5 bases, J shed 3 bases, and the junction held 7 bases outside the gene matches. In DNA form, the CDR3 reads TGTGCCAGCAGTCAGACTAGCGGGAGGGCCGGGACAGATACGCAGTATTTT. This sequence encodes CASSQTSGRAGTDTQYF.

This clonotype occurred many times. The chain combines TRBV7-8 with TRBJ2-2; 8 bases fit TRBD1. The CDR3 has 15 residues. V shed 5 bases, J shed 1 base, and the junction held 3 bases outside the gene matches. The germline V gene has CDR1 SGHVS and CDR2 FQNEAQ. The CDR3 DNA sequence: TGTGCCAGCAGCGCCGGGACAGGGAACACCGGGGAGCTGTTTTTT. Protein sequence: CASSAGTGNTGELFF.

This clonotype was seen ten or more times. This CDR3 is CASSLSAGELFF. For the CDR3, the DNA is TGTGCCAGCAGTTTATCGGCCGGGGAGCTGTTTTTT. This sequence joins TRBV12-3 or TRBV12-4 and TRBJ2-2; no reliable D call. There are 12 residues in the CDR3. V gave up 2 bases and J gave up 6 bases, with 4 bases separating them.

The chain links TRBV6-5 to TRBJ2-7, with D uncertain. This CDR3 is built from 11 residues. Trimming stripped 5 bases from V and 6 bases from J, with 8 bases between. Germline CDR1 is MNHEY and CDR2 is SVGAGI. The CDR3 DNA follows: TGTGCCAGCAGTAGGGATACCGAGCAGTACTTC. As protein: CASSRDTEQYF.

V usage is TRBV12-3 or TRBV12-4 and J usage is TRBJ1-5; D may be TRBD1 (6 bases). V gave up 6 bases and J gave up 1 base, with 13 bases separating them. This CDR3 is 15 amino acids long. The CDR3 here is CASRIGGGSNQPQHF. The CDR3 region has the DNA TGTGCCAGCAGGATTGGAGGGGGGAGCAATCAGCCCCAGCATTTT.

This sequence joins TRBV24-1 and TRBJ1-2, with D uncertain. This CDR3 region has 16 residues. Trimming removed 5 bases at V and 5 bases at J, with 20 bases between. Per the germline V gene, CDR1 is KGHDR and CDR2 is SFDVKD. The CDR3 nucleotides are TGTGCCACCAGTGGGACTAGCGGGATCGGGTCATATGGCTACACCTTC. This encodes CATSGTSGIGSYGYTF.

This clonotype was counted a few times. This chain uses TRBV2 with TRBJ2-5, with D possibly called TRBD1 or TRBD2 (5 bases each). The germline gives CDR1 SNHLY, CDR2 FYNNEI. V lost 10 bases to trimming and J lost 3 bases, with 15 bases between them. CDR3 size: 13 residues. CDR3 bases: TGTGCCACCAAGCGAGGGACGGAAGAGACCCAGTACTTC. This sequence encodes CATKRGTEETQYF.